The present T cell receptor (beta chain) was sequenced within a study of T cell responses to AZD1222 COVID-19 vaccine. Findings and limits, study-wide: Among those given AZD1222, only 6 or 7 were seropositive at baseline. Donors in the cohort were predominantly white British and more often female, and clonal diversity was possibly underestimated.

CDR3 size: 13 residues. Looked up from germline, CDR1 is LNHNV and CDR2 is YYDKDF (reference sequence). The V and J ends lost 5 bases and 1 base respectively, with 8 bases between them. Using immunoSEQ multiplex PCR, the repertoire was profiled, and TCRdb retains in-frame clones only, with some absent. The profile shows 95,000 to 100,000 clones, approximately 93% of them singletons. Comment on this clone: The antigen remains undetermined.

Timing groups of about 4 and about 12 weeks for second doses were pooled. The TCR sequence derives from an adult who received the AZD1222 COVID-19 vaccine. The sample was peripheral blood, taken 28 days after the second AZD1222 dose. The rearrangement joins TRBV15 to TRBJ2-5; no clear D. The CDR3 sequence: CATSPRVQETQYF. CDR3 nucleotides: TGTGCCACCAGCCCCCGAGTCCAAGAGACCCAGTACTTC.